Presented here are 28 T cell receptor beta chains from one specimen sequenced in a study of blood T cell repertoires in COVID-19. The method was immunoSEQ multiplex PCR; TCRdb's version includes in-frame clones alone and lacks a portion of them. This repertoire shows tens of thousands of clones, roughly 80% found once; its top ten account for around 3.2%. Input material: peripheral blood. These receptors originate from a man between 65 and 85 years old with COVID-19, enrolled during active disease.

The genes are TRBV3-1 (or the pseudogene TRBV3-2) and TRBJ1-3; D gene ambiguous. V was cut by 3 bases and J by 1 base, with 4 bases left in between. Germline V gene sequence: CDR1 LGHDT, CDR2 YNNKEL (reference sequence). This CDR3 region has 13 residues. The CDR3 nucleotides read TGTGCCAGCAGCCACAGTTCTGGAAACACCATATATTTT. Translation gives CASSHSSGNTIYF.

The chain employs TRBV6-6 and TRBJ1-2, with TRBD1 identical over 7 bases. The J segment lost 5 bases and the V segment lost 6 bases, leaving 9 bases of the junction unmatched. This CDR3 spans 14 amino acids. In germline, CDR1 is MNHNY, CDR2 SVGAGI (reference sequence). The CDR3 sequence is CASSGGTDIYGYTF. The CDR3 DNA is TGTGCCAGCAGCGGCGGGACAGACATTTATGGCTACACCTTC.

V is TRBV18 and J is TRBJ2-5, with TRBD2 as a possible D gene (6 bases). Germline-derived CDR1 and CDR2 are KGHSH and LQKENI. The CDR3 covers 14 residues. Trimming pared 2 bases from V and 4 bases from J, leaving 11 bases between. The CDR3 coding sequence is TGTGCCAGCTCACCAAAGGGACTGGGAGAGACCCAGTACTTC. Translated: CASSPKGLGETQYF.

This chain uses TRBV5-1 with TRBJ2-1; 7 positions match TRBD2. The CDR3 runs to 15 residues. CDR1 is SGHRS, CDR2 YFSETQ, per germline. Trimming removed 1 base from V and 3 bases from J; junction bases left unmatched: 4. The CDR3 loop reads CASSLMASGYNEQFF. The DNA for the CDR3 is TGCGCCAGCAGCTTGATGGCTAGCGGCTACAATGAGCAGTTCTTC.

CDR3 in DNA: TGTGCCAGCAGCTGGAGGACAGGGTACACAGATACGCAGTATTTT. Its protein product is CASSWRTGYTDTQYF. The chain joins TRBV5-8 to TRBJ2-3, with 8 nucleotides matching TRBD1. The CDR3 consists of 15 residues. CDR1 and CDR2 (germline): SGHTS, YDEGEE. Unmatched junction bases numbered 5, after V lost 3 bases and J lost 2 bases.

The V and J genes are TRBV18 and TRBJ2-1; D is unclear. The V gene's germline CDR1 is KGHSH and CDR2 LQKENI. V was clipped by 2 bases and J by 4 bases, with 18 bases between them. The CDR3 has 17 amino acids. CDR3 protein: CASSPGLLDWSYNEQFF. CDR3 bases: TGTGCCAGCTCACCAGGTCTGTTAGATTGGAGTTACAATGAGCAGTTCTTC.

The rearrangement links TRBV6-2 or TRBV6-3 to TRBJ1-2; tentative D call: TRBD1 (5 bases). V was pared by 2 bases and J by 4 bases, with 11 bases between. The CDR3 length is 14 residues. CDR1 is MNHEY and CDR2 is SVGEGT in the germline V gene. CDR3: CASSYVRGGYGYTF. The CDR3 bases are TGTGCCAGCAGTTACGTACGGGGGGGCTATGGCTACACCTTC.

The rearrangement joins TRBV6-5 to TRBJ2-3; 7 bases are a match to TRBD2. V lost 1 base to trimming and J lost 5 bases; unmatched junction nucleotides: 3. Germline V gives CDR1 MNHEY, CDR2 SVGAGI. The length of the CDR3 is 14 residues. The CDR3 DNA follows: TGTGCCAGCAGTTACTGGGGGGGGAAAGATACGCAGTATTTT. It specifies CASSYWGGKDTQYF.

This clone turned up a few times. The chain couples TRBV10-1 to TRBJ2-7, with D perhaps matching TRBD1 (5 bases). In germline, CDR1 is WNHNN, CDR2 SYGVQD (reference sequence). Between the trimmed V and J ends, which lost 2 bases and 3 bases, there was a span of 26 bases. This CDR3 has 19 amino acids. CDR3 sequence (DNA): TGCGCCAGCAGTGAGCTTAGGGGTCTCCAGACGGCCGTATTCTACGAGCAGTACTTC. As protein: CASSELRGLQTAVFYEQYF.

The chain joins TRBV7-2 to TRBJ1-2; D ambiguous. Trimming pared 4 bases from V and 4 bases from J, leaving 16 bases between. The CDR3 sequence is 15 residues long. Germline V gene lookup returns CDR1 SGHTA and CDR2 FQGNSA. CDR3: CASSYSGSNFYGYTF. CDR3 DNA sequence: TGTGCCAGCAGCTACTCCGGGTCAAATTTCTATGGCTACACCTTC. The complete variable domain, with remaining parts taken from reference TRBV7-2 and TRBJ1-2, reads GAGVSQSPSNKVTEKGKDVELRCDPISGHTALYWYRQSLGQGLEFLIYFQGNSAPDKSGLPSDRFSAERTGGSVSTLTIQRTQQEDSAVYLCASSYSGSNFYGYTFGSGTRLTVV.

This chain's CDR3 is CASSLSTLQGAGNTIYF. The DNA of the CDR3 is TGTGCCAGCAGTCTTTCGACCCTTCAGGGGGCAGGAAACACCATATATTTT. The genes are TRBV6-6 and TRBJ1-3; 8 bases align to TRBD1. The germline V gene encodes CDR1 MNHNY and CDR2 SVGAGI (reference sequence). The CDR3 contains 17 residues. V lost 5 bases, J lost 4 bases, and 13 bases stayed unmatched.

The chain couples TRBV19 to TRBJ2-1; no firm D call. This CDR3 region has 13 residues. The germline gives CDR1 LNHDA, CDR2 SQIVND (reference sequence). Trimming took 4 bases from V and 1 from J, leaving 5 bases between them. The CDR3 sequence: CASSTSSYNEQFF. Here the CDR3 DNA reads TGTGCCAGTAGTACTAGTTCCTACAATGAGCAGTTCTTC.

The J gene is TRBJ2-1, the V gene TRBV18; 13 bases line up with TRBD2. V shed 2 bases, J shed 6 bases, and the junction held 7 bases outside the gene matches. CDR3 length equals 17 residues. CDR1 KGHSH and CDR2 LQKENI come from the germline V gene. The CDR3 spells CASSPILAGGLGNEQFF. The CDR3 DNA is TGTGCCAGCTCACCAATACTAGCGGGAGGGTTGGGCAATGAGCAGTTCTTC. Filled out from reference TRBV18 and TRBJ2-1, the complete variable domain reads NAGVMQNPRHLVRRRGQEARLRCSPMKGHSHVYWYRQLPEEGLKFMVYLQKENIIDESGMPKERFSAEFPKEGPSILRIQQVVRGDSAAYFCASSPILAGGLGNEQFFGPGTRLTVL.

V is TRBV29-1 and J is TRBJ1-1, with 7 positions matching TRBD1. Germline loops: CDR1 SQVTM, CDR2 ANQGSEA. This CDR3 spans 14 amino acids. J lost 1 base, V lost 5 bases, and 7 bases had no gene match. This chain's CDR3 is CSVQNRGRNTEAFF. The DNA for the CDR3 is TGCAGCGTTCAAAACAGGGGCAGGAACACTGAAGCTTTCTTT.

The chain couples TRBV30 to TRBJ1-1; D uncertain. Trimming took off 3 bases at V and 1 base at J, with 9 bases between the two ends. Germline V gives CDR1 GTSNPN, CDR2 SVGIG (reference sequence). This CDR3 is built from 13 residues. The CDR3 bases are TGTGCCTGGAGAGTCGGTCCGAACACTGAAGCTTTCTTT. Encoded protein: CAWRVGPNTEAFF. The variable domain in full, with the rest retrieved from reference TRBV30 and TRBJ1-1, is SQTIHQWPATLVQPVGSPLSLECTVEGTSNPNLYWYRQAAGRGLQLLFYSVGIGQISSEVPQNLSASRPQDRQFILSSKKLLLSDSGFYLCAWRVGPNTEAFFGQGTRLTVV.

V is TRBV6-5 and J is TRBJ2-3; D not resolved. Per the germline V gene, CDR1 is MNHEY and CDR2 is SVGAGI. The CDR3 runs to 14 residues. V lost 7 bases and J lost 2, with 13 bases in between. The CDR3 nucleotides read TGTGCCAGCACCAGATTTACTACCACAGATACGCAGTATTTT. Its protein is CASTRFTTTDTQYF.

The CDR3 protein is CASSLSLMGRAEAFF. The CDR3, as DNA: TGTGCCAGCAGTTTATCCCTGATGGGGCGAGCAGAAGCTTTCTTT. This chain uses TRBV28 with TRBJ1-1, with TRBD1 as a possible D gene (5 bases). CDR1 MDHEN and CDR2 SYDVKM come from the germline V gene. This CDR3 spans 15 amino acids. V shed 1 base and J shed 8 bases, with 17 bases lying between them. Full variable domain (missing parts from reference TRBV28 and TRBJ1-1): DVKVTQSSRYLVKRTGEKVFLECVQDMDHENMFWYRQDPGLGLRLIYFSYDVKMKEKGDIPEGYSVSREKKERFSLILESASTNQTSMYLCASSLSLMGRAEAFFGQGTRLTVV.

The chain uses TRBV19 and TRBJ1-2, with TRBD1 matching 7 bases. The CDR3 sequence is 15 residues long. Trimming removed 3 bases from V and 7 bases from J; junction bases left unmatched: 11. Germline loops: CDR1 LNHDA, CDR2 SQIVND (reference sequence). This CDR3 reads CASSMALGQSPGYTF. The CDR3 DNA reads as TGTGCCAGTAGTATGGCCCTGGGACAGTCCCCTGGCTACACCTTC.

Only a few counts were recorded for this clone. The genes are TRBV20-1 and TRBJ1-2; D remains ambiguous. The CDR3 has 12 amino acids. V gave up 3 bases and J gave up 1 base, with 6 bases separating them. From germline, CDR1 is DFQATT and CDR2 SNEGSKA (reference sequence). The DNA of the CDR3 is TGCAGTGCTAGTACAGATAACTATGGCTACACCTTC. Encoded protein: CSASTDNYGYTF.

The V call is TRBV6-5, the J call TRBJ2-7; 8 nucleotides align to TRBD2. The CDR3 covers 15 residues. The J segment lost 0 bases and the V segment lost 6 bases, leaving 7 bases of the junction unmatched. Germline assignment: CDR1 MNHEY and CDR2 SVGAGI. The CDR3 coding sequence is TGTGCCAGCAGACCGAGCGGGAGAAGCTCCTACGAGCAGTACTTC. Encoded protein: CASRPSGRSSYEQYF.

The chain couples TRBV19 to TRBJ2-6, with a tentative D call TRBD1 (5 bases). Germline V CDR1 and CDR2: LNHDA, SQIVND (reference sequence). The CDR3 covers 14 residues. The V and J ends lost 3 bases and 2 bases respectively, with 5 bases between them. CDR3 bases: TGTGCCAGTAGTATCAGGGCTGGGGCCAACGTCCTGACTTTC. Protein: CASSIRAGANVLTF.

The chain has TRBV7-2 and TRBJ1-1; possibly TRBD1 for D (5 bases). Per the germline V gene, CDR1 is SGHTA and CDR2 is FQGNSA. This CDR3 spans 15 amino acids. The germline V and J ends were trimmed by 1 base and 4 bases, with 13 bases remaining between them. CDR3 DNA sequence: TGTGCCAGCAGCTTAGGGAGGGGCAGGGCCACTGAAGCTTTCTTT. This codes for CASSLGRGRATEAFF.

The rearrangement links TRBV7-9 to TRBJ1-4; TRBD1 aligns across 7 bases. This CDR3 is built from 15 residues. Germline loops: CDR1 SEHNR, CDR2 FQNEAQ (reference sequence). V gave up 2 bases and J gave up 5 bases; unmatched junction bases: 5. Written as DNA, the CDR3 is TGTGCCAGCAGCTTATTAGGGGGCCACAATGAAAAACTGTTTTTT. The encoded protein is CASSLLGGHNEKLFF.

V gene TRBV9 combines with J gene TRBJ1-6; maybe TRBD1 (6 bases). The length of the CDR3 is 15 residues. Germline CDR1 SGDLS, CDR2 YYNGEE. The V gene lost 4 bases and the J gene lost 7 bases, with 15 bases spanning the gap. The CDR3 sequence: CASSTSDSWNSPLHF. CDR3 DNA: TGTGCCAGCAGCACCTCGGACAGTTGGAATTCACCCCTCCACTTT.

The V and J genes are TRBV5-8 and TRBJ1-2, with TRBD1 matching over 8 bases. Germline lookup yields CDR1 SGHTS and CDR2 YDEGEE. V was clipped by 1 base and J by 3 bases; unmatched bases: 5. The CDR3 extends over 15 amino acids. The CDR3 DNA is TGTGCCAGCAGCTTGTGGGCAGGGGGCGACTATGGCTACACCTTC. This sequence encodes CASSLWAGGDYGYTF.

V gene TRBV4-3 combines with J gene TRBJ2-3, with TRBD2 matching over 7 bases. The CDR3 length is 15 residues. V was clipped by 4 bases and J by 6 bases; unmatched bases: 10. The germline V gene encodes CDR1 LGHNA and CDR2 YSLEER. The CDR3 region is CASSRGLVLGDTQYF. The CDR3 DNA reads TGCGCCAGCAGCCGCGGACTAGTGCTGGGGGATACGCAGTATTTT.

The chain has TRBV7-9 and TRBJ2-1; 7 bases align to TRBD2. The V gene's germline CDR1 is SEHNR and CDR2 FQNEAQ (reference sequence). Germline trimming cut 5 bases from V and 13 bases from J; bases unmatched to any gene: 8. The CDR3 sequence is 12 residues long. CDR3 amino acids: CASSQGLVEQFF. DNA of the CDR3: TGTGCCAGCAGCCAAGGACTAGTAGAACAGTTCTTC.

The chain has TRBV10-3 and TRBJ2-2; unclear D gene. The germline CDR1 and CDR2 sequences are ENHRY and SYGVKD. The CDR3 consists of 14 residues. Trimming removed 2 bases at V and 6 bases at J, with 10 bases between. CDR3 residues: CAISEGDNPGELFF. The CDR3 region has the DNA TGTGCCATCAGTGAGGGTGACAATCCCGGGGAGCTGTTTTTT.